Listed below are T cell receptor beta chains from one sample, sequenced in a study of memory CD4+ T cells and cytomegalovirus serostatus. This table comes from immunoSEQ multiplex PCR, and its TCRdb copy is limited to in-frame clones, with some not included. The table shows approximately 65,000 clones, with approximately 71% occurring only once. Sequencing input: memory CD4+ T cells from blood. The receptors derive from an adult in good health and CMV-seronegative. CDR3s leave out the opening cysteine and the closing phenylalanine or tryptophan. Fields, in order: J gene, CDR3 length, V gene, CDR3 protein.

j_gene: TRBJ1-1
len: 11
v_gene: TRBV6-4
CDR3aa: ASSDQPNTEAF

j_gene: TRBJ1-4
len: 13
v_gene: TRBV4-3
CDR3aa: ASSLTVPTNEKLF

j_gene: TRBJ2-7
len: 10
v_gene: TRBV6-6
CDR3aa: ASSYSEGRQY

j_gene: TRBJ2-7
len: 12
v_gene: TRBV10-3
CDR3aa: AISESGTAYEQY

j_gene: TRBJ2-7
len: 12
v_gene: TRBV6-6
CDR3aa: ASSWSGSTYEQY

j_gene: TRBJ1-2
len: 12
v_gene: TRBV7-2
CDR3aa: ASSLSLESRGYT

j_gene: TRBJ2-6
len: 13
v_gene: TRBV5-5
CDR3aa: ASSLPFSGANVLT

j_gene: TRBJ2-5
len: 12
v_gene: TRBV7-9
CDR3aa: ASSPGLARTAQY

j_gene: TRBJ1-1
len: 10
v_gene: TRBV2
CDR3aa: ASSDRGLEAF

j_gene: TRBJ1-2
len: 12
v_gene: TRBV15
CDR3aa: ATSRAGTGYGYT

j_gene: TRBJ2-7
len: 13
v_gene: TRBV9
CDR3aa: ASSRDSPSSYEQY

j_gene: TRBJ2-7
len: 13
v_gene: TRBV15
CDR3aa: ATSRAGTSEYPQY

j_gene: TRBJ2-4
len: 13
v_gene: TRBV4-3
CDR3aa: ASSQDKVLADIQY

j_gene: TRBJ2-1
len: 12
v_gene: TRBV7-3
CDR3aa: ASSLGDSENEQF

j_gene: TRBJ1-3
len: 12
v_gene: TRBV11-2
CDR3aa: ASSRGSSGNTIY

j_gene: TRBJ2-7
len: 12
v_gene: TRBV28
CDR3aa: ASRQGDSKGEQY

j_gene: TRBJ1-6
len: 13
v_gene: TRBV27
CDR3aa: ASRLQGSRNSPLH

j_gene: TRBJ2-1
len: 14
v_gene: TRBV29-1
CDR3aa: SVEGGVGLPYNEQF

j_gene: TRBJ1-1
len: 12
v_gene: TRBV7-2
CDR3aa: ASSLVWTVTEAF

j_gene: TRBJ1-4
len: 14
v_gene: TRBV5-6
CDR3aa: ASSLRTGLRNEKLF

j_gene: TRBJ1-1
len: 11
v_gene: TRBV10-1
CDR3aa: ASSPEVGTEAF

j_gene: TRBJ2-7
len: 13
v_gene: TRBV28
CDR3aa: ASTSLDRGSYEQY

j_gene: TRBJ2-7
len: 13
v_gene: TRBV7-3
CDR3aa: ASSPFPGNSYEQY

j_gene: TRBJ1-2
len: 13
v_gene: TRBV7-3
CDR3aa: ASSLASGTGYGYT

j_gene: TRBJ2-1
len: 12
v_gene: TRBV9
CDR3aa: ASSVEGRNDEQF

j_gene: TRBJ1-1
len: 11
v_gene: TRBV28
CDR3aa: ASSFLKGTEAF

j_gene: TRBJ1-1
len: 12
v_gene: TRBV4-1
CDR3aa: ASSQEQGVSEAF

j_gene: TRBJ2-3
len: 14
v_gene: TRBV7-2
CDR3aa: ASSLGDRLSTDTQY

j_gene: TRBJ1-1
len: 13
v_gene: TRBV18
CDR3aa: ASSAPTGFTTEAF

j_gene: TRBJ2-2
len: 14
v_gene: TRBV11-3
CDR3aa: ASSLDQSGRTGELF

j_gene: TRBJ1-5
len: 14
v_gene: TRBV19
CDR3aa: ASSTAMVGSNQPQH

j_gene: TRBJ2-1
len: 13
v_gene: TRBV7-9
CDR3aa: ASSLGHGGNNEQF

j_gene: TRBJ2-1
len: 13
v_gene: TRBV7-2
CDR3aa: ASSLGTSGTNEQF

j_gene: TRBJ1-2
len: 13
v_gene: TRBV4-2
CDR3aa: ASSQEWGSNYGYT

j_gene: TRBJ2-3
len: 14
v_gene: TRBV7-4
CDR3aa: ASSYTSGGATDTQY

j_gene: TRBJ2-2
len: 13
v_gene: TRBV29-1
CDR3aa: SVARTGGRTGELF

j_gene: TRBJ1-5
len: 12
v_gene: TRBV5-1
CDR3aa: ASSLDTSNQPQH

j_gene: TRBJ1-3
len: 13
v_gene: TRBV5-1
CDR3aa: ASSPPGTEGNTIY

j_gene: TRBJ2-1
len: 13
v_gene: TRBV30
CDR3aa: AWRARDTTYNEQF

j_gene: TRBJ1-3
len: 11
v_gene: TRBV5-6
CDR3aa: ASSSGPGNTIY

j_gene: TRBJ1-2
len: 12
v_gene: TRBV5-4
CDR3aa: ASNGVGANYGYT

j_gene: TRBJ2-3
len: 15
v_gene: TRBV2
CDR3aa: ASNHTSGTSRRDTQY

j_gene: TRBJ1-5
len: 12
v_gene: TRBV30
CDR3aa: AWSPGTVNQPQH

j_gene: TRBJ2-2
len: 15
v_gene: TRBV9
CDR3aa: ASSSTGLGTNTGELF

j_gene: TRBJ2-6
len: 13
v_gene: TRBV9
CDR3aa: ASSARTTGANVLT

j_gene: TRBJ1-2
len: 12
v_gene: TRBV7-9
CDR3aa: ASSLAATGNGYT

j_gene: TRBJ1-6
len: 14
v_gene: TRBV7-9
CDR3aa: ASSILRGAGNSPLH

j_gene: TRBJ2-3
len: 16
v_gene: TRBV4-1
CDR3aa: ASSQRPLAGAGTDTQY

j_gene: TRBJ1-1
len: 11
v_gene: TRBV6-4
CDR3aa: ASSQIEGTEAF

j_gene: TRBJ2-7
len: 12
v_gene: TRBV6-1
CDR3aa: ASSETVGPYEQY